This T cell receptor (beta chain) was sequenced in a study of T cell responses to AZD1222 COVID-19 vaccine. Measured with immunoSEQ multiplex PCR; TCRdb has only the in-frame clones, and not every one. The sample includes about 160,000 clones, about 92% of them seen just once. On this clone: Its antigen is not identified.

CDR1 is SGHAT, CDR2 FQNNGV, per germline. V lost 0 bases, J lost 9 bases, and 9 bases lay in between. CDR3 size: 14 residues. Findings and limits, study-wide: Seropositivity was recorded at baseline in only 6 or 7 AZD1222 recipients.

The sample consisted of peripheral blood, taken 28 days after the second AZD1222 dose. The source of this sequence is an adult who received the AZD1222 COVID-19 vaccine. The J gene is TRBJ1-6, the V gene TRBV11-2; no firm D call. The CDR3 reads CASSLDYKGSPLHF. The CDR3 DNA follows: TGTGCCAGCAGCTTAGATTATAAGGGTTCACCCCTCCACTTT.